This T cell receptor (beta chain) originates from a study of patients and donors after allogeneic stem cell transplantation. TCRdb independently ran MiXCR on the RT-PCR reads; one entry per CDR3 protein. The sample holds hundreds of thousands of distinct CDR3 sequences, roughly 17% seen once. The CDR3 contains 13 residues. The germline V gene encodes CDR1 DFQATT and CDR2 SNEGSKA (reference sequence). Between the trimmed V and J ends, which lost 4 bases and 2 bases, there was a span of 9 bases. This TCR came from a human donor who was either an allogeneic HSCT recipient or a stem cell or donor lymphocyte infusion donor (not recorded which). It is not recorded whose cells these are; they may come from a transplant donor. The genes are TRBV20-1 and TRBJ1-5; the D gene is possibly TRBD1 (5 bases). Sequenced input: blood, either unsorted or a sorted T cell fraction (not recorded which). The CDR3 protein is CSATTGGNQPQHF. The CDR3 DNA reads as TGCAGTGCTACCACAGGTGGCAATCAGCCCCAGCATTTT.